Below, 27 T cell receptor beta chains from the same sample are listed, as sequenced in a study of T cell changes during pregnancy in multiple sclerosis. Here immunoSEQ multiplex PCR was the method, and the copy in TCRdb shows in-frame clones only, minus some. This sample has under 50,000 clones; around 93% occur once, and the top ten carry 26%. This material consisted of CD8+ T cells from peripheral blood mononuclear cells, taken before pregnancy. These receptors were taken from a female donor with multiple sclerosis, enrolled in a pregnancy study.

This chain uses TRBV4-1 with TRBJ2-1; tentative D call: TRBD1 (5 bases). The CDR3 consists of 17 residues. CDR1 and CDR2 from the germline V gene are MGHRA and YSYEKL. Trimming pared 3 bases from V and 5 bases from J, leaving 20 bases between. This CDR3 is CASSHLQDIHPNNEQFF. CDR3 bases: TGCGCCAGCAGCCACCTACAGGATATACACCCAAACAATGAGCAGTTCTTC.

The CDR3 region has the DNA TGTGCCAGCAGTGAACAGGGGACCCTAGCCTACGAGCAGTACTTC. Translating it yields CASSEQGTLAYEQYF. The genes are TRBV2 and TRBJ2-7, with a possible D match to TRBD1 (6 bases). Germline V gives CDR1 SNHLY, CDR2 FYNNEI. The length of the CDR3 is 15 residues. V gave up 2 bases and J gave up 2 bases, with 13 bases separating them.

The chain recombines TRBV4-1 with TRBJ1-5, with 7 bases identical to TRBD1. The ends lost 3 bases at V and 4 bases at J; junction bases unmatched: 9. Per germline, CDR1 MGHRA and CDR2 YSYEKL. This CDR3 contains 16 residues. The CDR3 DNA reads TGCGCCAGCAGCCATGACCGGACAGGATATAATCAGCCCCAGCATTTT. This encodes CASSHDRTGYNQPQHF.

This chain joins TRBV6-5 and TRBJ1-2; D might be TRBD1 (5 bases). From germline, CDR1 is MNHEY and CDR2 SVGAGI. Trimming stripped 6 bases from V and 7 bases from J, with 18 bases between. The CDR3 length is 14 residues. The CDR3 loop reads CASSRGGEGAGYTF. The DNA for the CDR3 is TGTGCCAGCAGCCGGGGGGGGGAAGGTGCTGGCTACACCTTC.

The CDR3 reads CASSLTGTDTQYF. The CDR3 coding sequence is TGTGCCAGCAGTCTCACGGGTACAGATACGCAGTATTTT. The V and J genes are TRBV27 and TRBJ2-3, with D uncertain. With 5 bases removed from V and 3 bases from J, the gap between germline ends came to 9 bases. CDR3 length: 13 residues. Germline CDR1 reads MNHEY; CDR2 reads SMNVEV (reference sequence).

The chain couples TRBV21-1 to TRBJ1-6. TRBV21-1 corresponds to a pseudogene. The length of the CDR3 is 17 residues. CDR3 DNA: TGTGCCAGCAGCGGACGCGGGGGCATCATCGCCTATTCACCCCTCCACTTT. Encoded protein: CASSGRGGIIAYSPLHF.

This clone came up a few times. The V gene is TRBV9, the J gene TRBJ1-1; D is undetermined. Germline values: CDR1 SGDLS, CDR2 YYNGEE. CDR3 length: 13 amino acids. Trimming took 0 bases from V and 2 from J, leaving 5 bases between them. The chain's CDR3 is CASSVALNTEAFF. DNA for the CDR3: TGTGCCAGCAGCGTAGCCCTTAACACTGAAGCTTTCTTT.

V usage is TRBV27 and J usage is TRBJ1-2; no clear D. Trimming took 2 bases from V and 8 from J, leaving 18 bases between them. The CDR3 spans 15 residues. Germline V gives CDR1 MNHEY, CDR2 SMNVEV (reference sequence). CDR3 sequence reads: CASSLSEGPLFGYTF. Here the CDR3 DNA reads TGTGCCAGCAGTTTAAGTGAGGGCCCTCTATTCGGCTACACCTTC.

The chain combines TRBV9 with TRBJ1-1, with 12 bases fitting TRBD1. The CDR3 spans 17 residues. The junction had 10 bases not matched to a gene; V was cut back by 0 bases and J by 7 bases. Germline CDR1 is SGDLS and CDR2 is YYNGEE. The CDR3 protein is CASSVASGTGGGHEAFF. CDR3 coding DNA: TGTGCCAGCAGCGTAGCTTCCGGGACAGGGGGCGGTCATGAAGCTTTCTTT.

The count of this clone is one. The rearrangement links TRBV7-2 to TRBJ2-1, with a possible D match to TRBD2 (7 bases). With 5 bases removed from V and 2 bases from J, the gap between germline ends came to 16 bases. The CDR3 extends over 16 amino acids. CDR1 and CDR2 from the germline V gene are SGHTA and FQGNSA. CDR3 in amino acids: CASSQTPRGPYNEQFF. CDR3 DNA sequence: TGTGCCAGCAGCCAAACCCCGCGGGGGCCCTACAATGAGCAGTTCTTC.

The V and J genes are TRBV11-2 and TRBJ2-2; D is undetermined. V was shortened by 5 bases and J by 1 base, with 14 bases between the two germline ends. CDR3 length: 16 amino acids. CDR1 and CDR2 (germline): SGHAT, FQNNGV. The CDR3 DNA is TGTGCCAGCAGCGCTTCTGGCCAGAAGAACACCGGGGAGCTGTTTTTT. Protein: CASSASGQKNTGELFF.

The chain joins TRBV9 to TRBJ2-1, with 10 bases identical to TRBD2. Germline V gene data show CDR1 as SGDLS and CDR2 as YYNGEE. CDR3 size: 16 residues. V lost 0 bases and J lost 4; bases outside the gene matches: 4. This CDR3 reads CASSVEGLAIYNEQFF. CDR3 coding DNA: TGTGCCAGCAGCGTAGAGGGACTAGCGATTTACAATGAGCAGTTCTTC.

The chain links TRBV30 to TRBJ1-6; 7 bases fit TRBD1. Germline V gene lookup returns CDR1 GTSNPN and CDR2 SVGIG (reference sequence). The CDR3 consists of 15 residues. V was clipped by 5 bases and J by 4 bases; unmatched bases: 8. CDR3 nucleotides: TGTGCCTGGGGACGATCGACAGGGTATAATTCACCCCTCCACTTT. It translates to CAWGRSTGYNSPLHF.

The rearrangement links TRBV19 to TRBJ2-1, with 9 bases matching TRBD2. CDR1 and CDR2 from the germline V gene are LNHDA and SQIVND (reference sequence). This CDR3 spans 18 amino acids. V lost 1 base and J lost 8; bases outside the gene matches: 15. The CDR3 DNA sequence: TGTGCCAGTAGTATAGGTGGGGTAGCGGGGGTAAGTTGGGATGAGCAGTTCTTC. Protein sequence: CASSIGGVAGVSWDEQFF.

The genes are TRBV7-9 and TRBJ1-1; tentatively, D is TRBD1 (6 bases). Germline loops: CDR1 SEHNR, CDR2 FQNEAQ (reference sequence). This CDR3 has 12 amino acids. Trimming cost V 4 bases and J 8 bases, with 11 bases left between them. The CDR3 sequence: CASSYTDREAFF. DNA of the CDR3: TGTGCCAGCAGCTACACAGACAGGGAAGCTTTCTTT.

The gene calls are TRBV29-1 and TRBJ1-1, with a possible D match to TRBD1 (5 bases). V shed 3 bases and J shed 3 bases, with 14 bases lying between them. This CDR3 has 14 amino acids. Germline V lookup: CDR1 SQVTM, CDR2 ANQGSEA. CDR3 sequence (DNA): TGCAGCGTTGACCACCACAGGAGGGACACTGAAGCTTTCTTT. Protein product: CSVDHHRRDTEAFF.

The chain joins TRBV2 to TRBJ2-5; 11 positions match TRBD2. Germline V gives CDR1 SNHLY, CDR2 FYNNEI. The V and J ends lost 2 bases and 9 bases, in that order; junction bases with no gene match: 5. This CDR3 has 14 residues. CDR3 nucleotide sequence: TGTGCCAGCAGTGAACCCGTTAGCGGGGGGGCCCAGTACTTC. Translating it yields CASSEPVSGGAQYF.

The rearrangement joins TRBV12-5 to TRBJ2-1; 7 nucleotides match TRBD2. The CDR3 sequence is 15 residues long. Germline trimming cut 5 bases from V and 9 bases from J; bases unmatched to any gene: 13. In germline, CDR1 is LGHNT, CDR2 FRNRAP. The CDR3 region has the DNA TGTGCTAGTGGTCCACCTGGGCGGGAGAGGTCTGAGCAGTTCTTC. It codes for CASGPPGRERSEQFF. The whole variable domain, filled in from reference TRBV12-5 and TRBJ2-1, reads DARVTQTPRHKVTEMGQEVTMRCQPILGHNTVFWYRQTMMQGLELLAYFRNRAPLDDSGMPKDRFSAEMPDATLATLKIQPSEPRDSAVYFCASGPPGRERSEQFFGPGTRLTVL.

V gene TRBV9 combines with J gene TRBJ1-5; 10 positions match TRBD1. CDR1 SGDLS and CDR2 YYNGEE come from the germline V gene. With 7 bases clipped from V and 2 bases from J, the junction kept 6 bases outside the gene matches. CDR3 size: 15 residues. This CDR3 is CASGTGATGNQPQHF. The CDR3 nucleotides are TGTGCCAGCGGGACAGGGGCCACGGGCAATCAGCCCCAGCATTTT.

Only a few counts were recorded for this clone. The chain is built from TRBV27 and TRBJ1-2, with 10 bases lining up with TRBD1. There are 14 residues in the CDR3. Per the germline V gene, CDR1 is MNHEY and CDR2 is SMNVEV (reference sequence). V trimming: 6 bases; J trimming: 6 bases; junction bases outside the gene matches: 7. DNA for the CDR3: TGTGCCAGCAGCCGAGGGACAGGGGTTGATGGCTACACCTTC. Protein product: CASSRGTGVDGYTF.

The chain uses TRBV27 and TRBJ2-1, with a weak D call TRBD2 (6 bases). V gave up 7 bases and J gave up 7 bases, with 8 bases separating them. The CDR3 is 11 residues long. Germline V lookup: CDR1 MNHEY, CDR2 SMNVEV (reference sequence). Here the CDR3 DNA reads TGTGCCAGCACCGGAGGGAATGAGCAGTTCTTC. The encoded protein is CASTGGNEQFF.

The chain has TRBV2 and TRBJ2-7; D is ambiguous. CDR1 is SNHLY, CDR2 FYNNEI, per germline. V lost 2 bases, J lost 4 bases, and 15 bases lay in between. This CDR3 is built from 15 residues. CDR3 DNA sequence: TGTGCCAGCAGTGAAACCCGTAATCAGAGGTACGAGCAGTACTTC. The encoded protein is CASSETRNQRYEQYF.

The chain has TRBV9 and TRBJ2-5, with 8 bases fitting TRBD1. Unmatched junction bases numbered 4, after V lost 4 bases and J lost 2 bases. This CDR3 contains 14 residues. Germline CDR1 SGDLS, CDR2 YYNGEE. The CDR3 loop reads CASSQDRVQETQYF. The DNA of the CDR3 is TGTGCCAGCAGCCAGGACAGGGTACAAGAGACCCAGTACTTC. The whole variable domain, filled in from reference TRBV9 and TRBJ2-5, reads DSGVTQTPKHLITATGQRVTLRCSPRSGDLSVYWYQQSLDQGLQFLIQYYNGEERAKGNILERFSAQQFPDLHSELNLSSLELGDSALYFCASSQDRVQETQYFGPGTRLLVL.

The chain uses TRBV11-2 and TRBJ2-7, with D possibly TRBD1 on 6 matching bases. The V and J ends lost 6 bases and 9 bases respectively, with 15 bases between them. CDR1 and CDR2 (germline): SGHAT, FQNNGV. CDR3 size: 12 residues. The CDR3 nucleotides are TGTGCCAGCAGTTACCCGGGACAAGGGCAGTACTTC. This translates into CASSYPGQGQYF.

This chain joins TRBV28 and TRBJ2-5; 11 bases agree with TRBD2. CDR3 size: 19 residues. V lost 3 bases, J lost 0 bases, and 12 bases stayed unmatched. CDR1 MDHEN and CDR2 SYDVKM come from the germline V gene. As DNA, the CDR3 is TGTGCCAGCAGTTTGTCCTGGGGGTCGGGACTAGCGGACCAAGAGACCCAGTACTTC. Translation: CASSLSWGSGLADQETQYF. Looking up the rest from reference TRBV28 and TRBJ2-5 gives the full variable domain: DVKVTQSSRYLVKRTGEKVFLECVQDMDHENMFWYRQDPGLGLRLIYFSYDVKMKEKGDIPEGYSVSREKKERFSLILESASTNQTSMYLCASSLSWGSGLADQETQYFGPGTRLLVL.

The chain has TRBV30 and TRBJ1-1; 7 nucleotides agree with TRBD1. Germline V gene lookup returns CDR1 GTSNPN and CDR2 SVGIG (reference sequence). The ends lost 0 bases at V and 1 base at J; junction bases unmatched: 5. CDR3 length: 15 amino acids. The CDR3 DNA follows: TGTGCCTGGAGTGTTCCGGACAGGCCGAACACTGAAGCTTTCTTT. It is translated as CAWSVPDRPNTEAFF.

The rearrangement joins TRBV5-4 to TRBJ2-3; TRBD2 might be the D (5 bases). The CDR3 spans 16 residues. Germline V gives CDR1 SGHNT, CDR2 YYREEE (reference sequence). V lost 2 bases, J lost 2 bases, and 15 bases lay in between. The CDR3 nucleotides read TGTGCCAGCAGCTTTCGACGGGGATTCTCCACAGATACGCAGTATTTT. As protein: CASSFRRGFSTDTQYF.